This T cell receptor beta chain was captured in a study of blood T cell repertoires in COVID-19. The wider study: There were acute and convalescent COVID-19 samples, and they came from the United States, Italy and Spain.

In the source study's methods: Amplification with reference gene primers provided the estimates of nucleated cell counts. Assay: immunoSEQ multiplex PCR; the TCRdb copy retains only in-frame clones and omits some. That table supplies the V and J calls and clone size; D and trimming were determined from the DNA. This table holds roughly 120,000 clones, almost 90% found once. Per germline, CDR1 SGHTA and CDR2 FQGNSA. Trimming cost V 5 bases and J 6 bases, with 12 bases left between them. The CDR3 runs to 13 residues. The sequence derives from a woman aged 50 to 60 with active or convalescent COVID-19. The V call is TRBV7-2, the J call TRBJ2-3, with a weak D call TRBD2 (5 bases). Sequenced input: peripheral blood. The CDR3 DNA follows: TGTGCCAGCAGCCCCACGGGGTGGGATACGCAGTATTTT. Protein product: CASSPTGWDTQYF.